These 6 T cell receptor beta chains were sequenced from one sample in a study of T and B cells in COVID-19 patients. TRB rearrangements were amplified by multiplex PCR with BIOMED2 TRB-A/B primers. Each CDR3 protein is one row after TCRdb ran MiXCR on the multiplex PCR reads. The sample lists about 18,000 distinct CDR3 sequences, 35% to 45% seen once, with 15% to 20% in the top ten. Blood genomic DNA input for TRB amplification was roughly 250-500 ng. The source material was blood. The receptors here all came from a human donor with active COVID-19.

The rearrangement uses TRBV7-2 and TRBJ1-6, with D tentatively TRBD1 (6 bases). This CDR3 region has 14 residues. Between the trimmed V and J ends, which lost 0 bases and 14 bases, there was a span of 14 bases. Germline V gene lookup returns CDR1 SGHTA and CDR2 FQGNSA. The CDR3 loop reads CASSLALGQNTLHF. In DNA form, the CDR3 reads TGTGCCAGCAGCTTAGCGCTAGGACAGAACACCCTCCACTTT.

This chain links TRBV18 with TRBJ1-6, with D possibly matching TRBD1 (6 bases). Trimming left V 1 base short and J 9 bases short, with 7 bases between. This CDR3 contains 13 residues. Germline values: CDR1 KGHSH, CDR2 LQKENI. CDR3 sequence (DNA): TGTGCCAGCTCACCACAGGGGGGTTCACCCCTCCACTTT. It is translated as CASSPQGGSPLHF. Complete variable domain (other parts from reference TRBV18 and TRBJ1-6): NAGVMQNPRHLVRRRGQEARLRCSPMKGHSHVYWYRQLPEEGLKFMVYLQKENIIDESGMPKERFSAEFPKEGPSILRIQQVVRGDSAAYFCASSPQGGSPLHFGNGTRLTVT.

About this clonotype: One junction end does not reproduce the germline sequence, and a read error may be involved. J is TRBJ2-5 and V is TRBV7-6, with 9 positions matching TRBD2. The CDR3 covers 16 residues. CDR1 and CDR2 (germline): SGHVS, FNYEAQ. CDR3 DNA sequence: TGTGTCAGCAGCTCCGGGACTAGCTTCCTTCGCGAGACCCAGTACTTC. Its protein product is CVSSSGTSFLRETQYF.

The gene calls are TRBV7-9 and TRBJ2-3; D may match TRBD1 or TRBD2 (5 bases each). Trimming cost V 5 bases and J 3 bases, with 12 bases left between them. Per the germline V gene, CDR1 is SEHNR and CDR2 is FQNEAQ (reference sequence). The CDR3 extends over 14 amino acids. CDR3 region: CASSPLWGTDTQYF. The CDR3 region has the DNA TGTGCCAGCAGCCCCTTGTGGGGGACAGATACGCAGTATTTT.

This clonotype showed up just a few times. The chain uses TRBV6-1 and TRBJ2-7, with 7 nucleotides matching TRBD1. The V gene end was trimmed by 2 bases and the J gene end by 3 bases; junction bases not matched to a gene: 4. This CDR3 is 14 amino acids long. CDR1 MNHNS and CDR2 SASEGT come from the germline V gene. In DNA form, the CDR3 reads TGTGCCAGCAGTGAAACAGGGGCCCGCTACGAGCAGTACGTC. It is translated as CASSETGARYEQYV.

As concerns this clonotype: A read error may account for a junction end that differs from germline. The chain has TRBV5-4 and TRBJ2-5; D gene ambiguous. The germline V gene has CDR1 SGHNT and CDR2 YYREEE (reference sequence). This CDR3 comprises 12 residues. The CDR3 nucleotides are TGCGCCAGCAGCTTGGACCAAGAGACCCAGTACTTC. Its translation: CASSLDQETQYF.